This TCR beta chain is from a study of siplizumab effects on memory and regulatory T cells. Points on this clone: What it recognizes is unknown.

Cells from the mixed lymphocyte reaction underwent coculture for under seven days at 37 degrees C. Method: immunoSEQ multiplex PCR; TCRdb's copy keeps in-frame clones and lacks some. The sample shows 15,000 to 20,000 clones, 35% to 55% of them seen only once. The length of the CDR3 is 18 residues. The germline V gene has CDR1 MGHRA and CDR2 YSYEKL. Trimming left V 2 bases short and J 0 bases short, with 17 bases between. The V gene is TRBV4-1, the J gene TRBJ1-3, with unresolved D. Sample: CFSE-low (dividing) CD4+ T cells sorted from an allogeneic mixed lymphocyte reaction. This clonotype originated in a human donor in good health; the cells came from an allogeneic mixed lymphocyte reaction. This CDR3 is CASSQFLGTTDSGNTIYF. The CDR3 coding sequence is TGCGCCAGCAGCCAATTTCTCGGAACTACAGACTCTGGAAACACCATATATTTT.